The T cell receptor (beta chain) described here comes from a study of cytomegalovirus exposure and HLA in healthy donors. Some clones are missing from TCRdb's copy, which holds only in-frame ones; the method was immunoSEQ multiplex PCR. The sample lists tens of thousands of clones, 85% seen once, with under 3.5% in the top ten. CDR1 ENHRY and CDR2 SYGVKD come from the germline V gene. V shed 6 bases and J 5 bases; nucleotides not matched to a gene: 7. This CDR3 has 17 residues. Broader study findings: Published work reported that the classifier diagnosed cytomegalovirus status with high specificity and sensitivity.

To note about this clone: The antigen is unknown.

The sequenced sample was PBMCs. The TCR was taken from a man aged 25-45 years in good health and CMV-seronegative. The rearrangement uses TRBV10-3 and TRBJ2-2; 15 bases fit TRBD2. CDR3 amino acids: CAIRRTSGGAGTGELFF. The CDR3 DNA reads TGTGCCATCAGACGGACTAGCGGGGGGGCAGGGACCGGGGAGCTGTTTTTT.